The following is a T cell receptor beta chain sequence with its context. CDR1 and CDR2 (germline): SGHTA, FQGNSA. The CDR3 contains 13 residues. J was trimmed by 6 bases and V by 4 bases; bases with no gene match: 5. The sample is drawn from a study of blood T cell repertoires in COVID-19. The data were produced by immunoSEQ multiplex PCR, yet TCRdb's version contains in-frame clones alone and is incomplete. The table lists hundreds of thousands of clones, around four fifths of them singletons. The TCR originated in a woman in her forties or fifties with acute or convalescent COVID-19. The V call is TRBV7-2, the J call TRBJ1-2; the match to TRBD1 covers 7 bases. Material: peripheral blood. CDR3 DNA: TGTGCCAGCAGCTCAAGGACAGGCAATGGCTACACCTTC. Encoded protein: CASSSRTGNGYTF.